This passage covers 18 T cell receptor beta chains from one sample sequenced in a study of T-cell reconstitution after alpha-beta-depleted transplantation in children. Preparation of the TCRbeta library was carried out with unique molecular identifiers. One entry per CDR3 protein results from TCRdb running MiXCR on the PCR reads. Among roughly 350,000 distinct CDR3 sequences listed, around 10% were seen once. This specimen was PBMCs from the stem cell graft donor, taken from the stem cell graft. The receptors originated from a human donor who donated a stem cell graft to a child with acute lymphoblastic leukemia.

This clonotype was observed many times. The rearrangement uses TRBV20-1 and TRBJ1-2; 11 positions agree with TRBD1. Germline V lookup: CDR1 DFQATT, CDR2 SNEGSKA (reference sequence). The CDR3 sequence is 14 residues long. The J segment lost 5 bases and the V segment lost 6 bases, leaving 8 bases of the junction unmatched. For the CDR3, the DNA is TGCAGTGCCAATCTCCGGGACAGGGGGTATGGCTACACCTTC. Translated: CSANLRDRGYGYTF.

This clonotype was seen more than once but under ten times. V usage is TRBV7-2 and J usage is TRBJ2-5, with TRBD1 matching 9 bases. This CDR3 contains 16 residues. In germline, CDR1 is SGHTA, CDR2 FQGNSA. V shed 5 bases and J 5 bases; nucleotides not matched to a gene: 12. The CDR3 region is CASSLPSGTGLETQYF. The CDR3 DNA follows: TGTGCCAGCAGCCTCCCCTCCGGGACAGGGCTGGAGACCCAGTACTTC.

The table lists this clonotype with a few counts. The chain employs TRBV27 and TRBJ1-1; D unclear. The V end lost 5 bases, the J end lost 7 bases, and 11 bases lay between the germline ends. Per the germline V gene, CDR1 is MNHEY and CDR2 is SMNVEV (reference sequence). The CDR3 is 12 residues long. The CDR3 bases are TGTGCCAGCAGTCGTCACGGAGGTGAAGCTTTCTTT. Protein sequence: CASSRHGGEAFF.

The rearrangement uses TRBV5-1 and TRBJ1-5; 8 nucleotides align to TRBD1. There are 15 residues in the CDR3. Germline CDR1 reads SGHRS; CDR2 reads YFSETQ. Trimming cost V 2 bases and J 9 bases; bases outside gene matches: 10. The CDR3 coding sequence is TGCGCCAGCAGCTTAACCGGGACAGGCCGGACGCCCCAGCATTTT. It specifies CASSLTGTGRTPQHF.

V gene TRBV6-1 combines with J gene TRBJ2-7; TRBD2 matches 14 bases. Germline CDR1 reads MNHNS; CDR2 reads SASEGT. The CDR3 totals 15 residues. The CDR3 reads CSSVGGTSGRYEQYF. CDR3 nucleotide sequence: TGTAGTTCGGTTGGTGGGACTAGCGGGAGATACGAGCAGTACTTC.

The sample holds a few counts of this clonotype. V gene TRBV27 combines with J gene TRBJ2-5; no reliable D call. The CDR3 has 12 residues. Germline V gene lookup returns CDR1 MNHEY and CDR2 SMNVEV (reference sequence). The germline V and J ends were trimmed by 8 bases and 7 bases, with 14 bases remaining between them. The CDR3 is CASSTDRVTQYF. For the CDR3, the DNA is TGTGCCAGCTCAACGGACCGGGTGACCCAGTACTTC.

The chain has TRBV3-1 and TRBJ2-1; 9 nucleotides agree with TRBD2. CDR1 and CDR2 (germline): LGHDT, YNNKEL (reference sequence). The length of the CDR3 is 16 residues. J lost 11 bases, V lost 4 bases, and 15 bases had no gene match. CDR3 residues: CASSPGGAGGGNKQFF. The CDR3, as DNA: TGTGCCAGCAGCCCCGGGGGAGCGGGAGGAGGTAATAAGCAGTTCTTC.

This chain uses TRBV12-3 or TRBV12-4 with TRBJ2-1; 8 positions agree with TRBD1. This CDR3 is built from 17 residues. V shed 3 bases and J 2 bases; nucleotides not matched to a gene: 9. CDR3 DNA: TGTGCCAGCAGTTTCGGGCAGGGGGCAATCCCCTACAATGAGCAGTTCTTC. Its protein is CASSFGQGAIPYNEQFF.

J is TRBJ2-7 and V is TRBV28, with a possible D match to TRBD2 (6 bases). Per germline, CDR1 MDHEN and CDR2 SYDVKM. The CDR3 extends over 14 amino acids. Trimming shortened V by 5 bases and J by 0 bases, and 11 bases separated the two germline ends. In DNA form, the CDR3 reads TGTGCCAGCAGTGGATGGAGGGGCTCCTACGAGCAGTACTTC. It specifies CASSGWRGSYEQYF.

This clonotype was found many times. The rearrangement links TRBV28 to TRBJ1-2; D is uncertain. Germline V CDR1 and CDR2: MDHEN, SYDVKM. The CDR3 is 15 residues long. V lost 3 bases, J lost 2 bases, and 13 bases lay in between. The CDR3 here is CASSFPPGLNYGYTF. DNA of the CDR3: TGTGCCAGCAGTTTCCCCCCGGGCTTAAACTATGGCTACACCTTC.

This clonotype was detected a few times. J is TRBJ2-2 and V is TRBV21-1; the D call in the table, TRBD2, was not verified against the DNA. TRBV21-1 is an annotated pseudogene. CDR3 length equals 14 residues. The CDR3 nucleotides are TGTGCCAGCAGTATTATGGGAGGCACCGGGGAGCTGTTTTTT. It yields the protein CASSIMGGTGELFF.

The chain combines TRBV7-6 with TRBJ2-2; TRBD2 matches at 7 bases. CDR1 and CDR2 from the germline V gene are SGHVS and FNYEAQ. The CDR3 contains 15 residues. Germline trimming cut 2 bases from V and 2 bases from J; bases unmatched to any gene: 2. DNA for the CDR3: TGTGCCAGCAGCTTAACGGGAGGAAACACCGGGGAGCTGTTTTTT. The encoded protein is CASSLTGGNTGELFF. The full variable domain, its missing parts supplied by reference TRBV7-6 and TRBJ2-2, is GAGVSQSPRYKVTKRGQDVALRCDPISGHVSLYWYRQALGQGPEFLTYFNYEAQQDKSGLPNDRFSAERPEGSISTLTIQRTEQRDSAMYRCASSLTGGNTGELFFGEGSRLTVL.

The V and J genes are TRBV29-1 and TRBJ2-1; D might be TRBD2 (7 bases). Looked up from germline, CDR1 is SQVTM and CDR2 is ANQGSEA. The V and J ends lost 6 bases and 2 bases respectively, with 23 bases between them. This CDR3 has 17 residues. The CDR3 DNA reads as TGCAGCGTAATGGGGGGGGCGGGAGCACCGCCCTACAATGAGCAGTTCTTC. Its translation is CSVMGGAGAPPYNEQFF.

This clonotype was seen a few times. This rearrangement joins TRBV3-1 to TRBJ2-7; D is ambiguous. V was pared by 1 base and J by 3 bases, with 13 bases between. CDR1 is LGHDT, CDR2 YNNKEL, per germline (reference sequence). The CDR3 contains 15 residues. This CDR3 is CASSQGLPQVYEQYF. CDR3 DNA: TGTGCCAGCAGCCAAGGACTCCCGCAGGTCTACGAGCAGTACTTC.

The rearrangement joins TRBV20-1 to TRBJ2-3; 8 bases fit TRBD2. Germline values: CDR1 DFQATT, CDR2 SNEGSKA (reference sequence). The CDR3 runs 16 residues. Unmatched junction bases numbered 12, after V lost 3 bases and J lost 4 bases. The CDR3 here is CSARGGTRGKADTQYF. The CDR3 DNA is TGCAGTGCTAGGGGAGGGACTAGGGGAAAGGCAGATACGCAGTATTTT.

This clonotype was detected a few times. V is TRBV15 and J is TRBJ2-1; no clear D gene. Between the trimmed V and J ends, which lost 0 bases and 0 bases, there was a span of 9 bases. Germline CDR1 reads LNHNV; CDR2 reads YYDKDF (reference sequence). The CDR3 loop spans 16 amino acids. The CDR3 region is CATSRELDPSYNEQFF. Written as DNA, the CDR3 is TGTGCCACCAGCAGAGAGCTGGATCCCTCCTACAATGAGCAGTTCTTC.

This clonotype was found a few times. The chain has TRBV7-8 and TRBJ1-5, with D unresolved. Trimming cost V 5 bases and J 9 bases, with 11 bases left between them. The CDR3 contains 12 residues. Germline CDR1 is SGHVS and CDR2 is FQNEAQ. CDR3: CASSPGITPQHF. CDR3 DNA: TGTGCCAGCAGCCCCGGGATAACGCCCCAGCATTTT.

This clonotype was picked up many times. The rearrangement uses TRBV5-1 and TRBJ2-7; D not certain. The CDR3 is 12 amino acids. Trimming stripped 0 bases from V and 6 bases from J, with 7 bases between. Germline V lookup: CDR1 SGHRS, CDR2 YFSETQ. The CDR3 DNA is TGCGCCAGCAGCTTGGTGGGCCTCGAGCAGTACTTC. Amino acid sequence: CASSLVGLEQYF.